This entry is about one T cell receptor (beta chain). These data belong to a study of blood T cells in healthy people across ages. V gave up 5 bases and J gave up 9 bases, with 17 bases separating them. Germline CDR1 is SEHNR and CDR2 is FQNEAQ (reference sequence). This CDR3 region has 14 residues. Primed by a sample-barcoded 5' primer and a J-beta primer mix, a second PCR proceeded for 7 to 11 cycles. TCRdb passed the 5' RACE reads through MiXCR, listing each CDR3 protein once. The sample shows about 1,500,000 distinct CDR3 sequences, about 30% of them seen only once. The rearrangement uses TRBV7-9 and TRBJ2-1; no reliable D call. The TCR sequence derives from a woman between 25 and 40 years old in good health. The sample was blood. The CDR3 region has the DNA TGTGCCAGCAGCACAATCTCCCAGTCGGGTGAGCAGTTCTTC. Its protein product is CASSTISQSGEQFF.